A selection of T cell receptor beta chains follows, all from one sample in a study of blood T cell repertoires in COVID-19. This table comes from immunoSEQ multiplex PCR, and its TCRdb copy is limited to in-frame clones, with some not included. The sample has around 210,000 clones, 84% seen once; the top ten hold around 13%. The specimen sequenced was peripheral blood. These receptors came from a human donor in a cohort sampled during active COVID-19. CDR3s include the opening cysteine and the closing phenylalanine or tryptophan. The D gene is left open where the match is weak. The size field is filled for only some rows; it gives once, few, many or a size class.

d_call j_call clone_size v_call cdr3_nt cdr3_aa
TRBD1 TRBJ2-5 - TRBV2 TGTGCCAGCAGTGGGGACAGTTTACAAGAGACCCAGTACTTC CASSGDSLQETQYF
TRBD2 TRBJ2-2 - TRBV27 TGTGCCAGCAGTTTATCCCTACTTAGCGGGAGGTCCGGGGAGCTGTTTTTT CASSLSLLSGRSGELFF
TRBD1 TRBJ2-7 - TRBV7-9 TGTGCCAGCAGCGCCGGGACAGGGGGGGCCTACGAGCAGTACTTC CASSAGTGGAYEQYF
TRBD2 TRBJ2-5 - TRBV15 TGTGCCACCAGCAGGCCCTCTAGCGGCCACGTCGGGGAGACCCAGTACTTC CATSRPSSGHVGETQYF
- TRBJ2-1 once TRBV6-5 TGTGCCAGCGTGAGCGATTATCGCCACTACAATGAGCAGTTCTTC CASVSDYRHYNEQFF
TRBD2 TRBJ2-2 - TRBV6-6 TGTGCCAGCAGTTTAATTAGCGGGGATTACACCGGGGAGCTGTTTTTT CASSLISGDYTGELFF
- TRBJ1-5 - TRBV12-5 TGTGCTAGTGGTTTGGTACAGTTGGAAAACCCTGGGCAGCCCCAGCATTTT CASGLVQLENPGQPQHF
- TRBJ1-6 - TRBV28 TGTGCCAGCACCTCCCATCGAGGGAACAATTCACCCCTCCACTTT CASTSHRGNNSPLHF
- TRBJ1-5 - TRBV4-1 TGCGCCAGCAGCCAAGAGGGGGCCATCAATCAGCCCCAGCATTTT CASSQEGAINQPQHF
- TRBJ1-6 - TRBV19 TGTGCCAGTAGTAAACAGTACTATAATTCACCCCTCCACTTT CASSKQYYNSPLHF
TRBD2 TRBJ2-7 - TRBV7-2 TGTGCCAGCAGGCCCACTTGGACTAGCGGAAGGACCGAGCAGTACTTC CASRPTWTSGRTEQYF
- TRBJ2-3 - TRBV4-1 TGCGCCAGCAGCCGGGCAGATGACACAGATACGCAGTATTTT CASSRADDTDTQYF
TRBD2 TRBJ2-1 - TRBV7-2 TGTGCCAGCAGCTTAGTGAAGGCCGGGACTAGCGGGTTGAATGAGCAGTTCTTC CASSLVKAGTSGLNEQFF
- TRBJ2-7 few TRBV7-9 TGTGCCAGCAGCTCAACAGGGTCAGGCGAGCAGTACTTC CASSSTGSGEQYF
TRBD1 TRBJ2-7 - TRBV13 TGTGCCAGCAGCTTAGGGCTGTTGGACAGGGGGCTCGAGCAGTACTTC CASSLGLLDRGLEQYF
- TRBJ2-7 - TRBV18 TGTGCCAGCTCTCCACACCCACTTCACTCGAACGAGCAGTACTTC CASSPHPLHSNEQYF
TRBD1 TRBJ1-1 - TRBV19 TGTGCCAGTAGTGGACTACAGGGGGTTTACACTGAAGCTTTCTTT CASSGLQGVYTEAFF
TRBD2 TRBJ2-2 - TRBV23-1 TGCGCCAGCGAGAGGACGAGAGGGGATCTAGCGGGCGCCTATCCGAACACCGGGGAGCTGTTTTTT CASERTRGDLAGAYPNTGELFF
TRBD1 TRBJ2-5 once TRBV4-1 TGCGCCAGCAGCCGCCTCAGTGACAGGGGGCGAGAGACCCAGTACTTC CASSRLSDRGRETQYF
TRBD1 TRBJ1-1 once TRBV18 TGTGCCAGCTCACCCACAGGGGAGGAGGATGTAGCTTTCTTT CASSPTGEEDVAFF
- TRBJ2-1 - TRBV19 TGTGCCAGTAGTATTACGGTAAGCTCCTACAATGAGCAGTTCTTC CASSITVSSYNEQFF
- TRBJ1-5 - TRBV28 TGTGCCAGCAGTCCCCGGACAGTGCCAGGCAATCAGCCCCAGCATTTT CASSPRTVPGNQPQHF
- TRBJ1-4 - TRBV27 TGTGCCAGCAGTTCGAGGACTCCCCTCGGGGATGAAAAACTGTTTTTT CASSSRTPLGDEKLFF
TRBD1 TRBJ2-7 - TRBV18 TGTGCCAGCTCACCAGGGACAGGGGACCACGAGCAGTACTTC CASSPGTGDHEQYF
TRBD1 TRBJ1-4 once TRBV6-6 TGTGCCAGCAGTCCAGGGGGGTCTAATGAAAAACTGTTTTTT CASSPGGSNEKLFF
TRBD1 TRBJ2-3 - TRBV2 TGTGCCAGCGGACAGGAGAACACAGATACGCAGTATTTT CASGQENTDTQYF
TRBD2 TRBJ2-1 - TRBV28 TGTGCCAGCAGTTTACGGCCTTTAGCGGGGTATGAGCAGTTCTTC CASSLRPLAGYEQFF
- TRBJ2-1 few TRBV12-2 TGTGCAAGTCGCTTAGTTCCCAGGGAGGTGTTATTCCATGAGCAGTTCTTC CASRLVPREVLFHEQFF
- TRBJ1-6 - TRBV27 TGTGCCAGCAGTTTATCGCTGGACAGAACTTCACCCCTCCACTTT CASSLSLDRTSPLHF
- TRBJ2-7 - TRBV18 TGTGCCAGCTCACCTGGGGGCCGGGGGGCTGTATGGCGCGAGCAGTACTTC CASSPGGRGAVWREQYF
- TRBJ1-4 - TRBV10-3 TGTGCCATCAGCTCAGGGGCAACTAATGAAAAACTGTTTTTT CAISSGATNEKLFF
- TRBJ2-7 - TRBV18 TGTGCCAGCTCACCACCTAACAGCTACGAGCAGTACTTC CASSPPNSYEQYF
- TRBJ1-2 - TRBV18 TGTGCCAGCTCATACGACATCGCCTATGGCTACACCTTC CASSYDIAYGYTF
TRBD1 TRBJ2-7 - TRBV6-6 TGTGCCAGCAGTTACCGGGACAGGGTATTCGAGCAGTACTTC CASSYRDRVFEQYF
- TRBJ2-2 - TRBV5-1 TGCGCCAGCAGCTTGCAGGCGGGGGAGCTGTTTTTT CASSLQAGELFF
TRBD2 TRBJ2-7 - TRBV25-1 TGTGCCAGCAGTGATTGGGGGACTAGCGGGAGGTCTCGGGAGCAGTACTTC CASSDWGTSGRSREQYF
TRBD1 TRBJ2-7 - TRBV19 TGTGCCAGTAGTATCGGGACAGGGTTACACGAGCAGTACTTC CASSIGTGLHEQYF
- TRBJ2-2 - TRBV6-5 TGTGCCAGCAGGCCTAAGAACACCGGGGAGCTGTTTTTT CASRPKNTGELFF
- TRBJ2-7 - TRBV5-8 TGTGCCAGCAGAATAACAGGGAAAAGGAATTACGAGCAGTACTTC CASRITGKRNYEQYF
- TRBJ1-5 - TRBV12-3/TRBV12-4 TGTGCCAGCAATGACAGGCGCAATCAGCCCCAGCATTTT CASNDRRNQPQHF
TRBD2 TRBJ2-2 - TRBV18 TGTGCCAGCTCACCACGGCTAGCGGGAGGGGCGAACACCGGGGAGCTGTTTTTT CASSPRLAGGANTGELFF
- TRBJ1-1 - TRBV9 TGTGCCAGCAGCGTTAGATCGGGGGGCACTGAAGCTTTCTTT CASSVRSGGTEAFF
TRBD2 TRBJ2-7 few TRBV4-2 TGTGCCAGCAGCCAAGACTTAGCGGGGGTATCCTACGAGCAGTACTTC CASSQDLAGVSYEQYF
- TRBJ2-2 - TRBV25-1 TGTGCCAGCAGTGGCCGGGTCGGGGAGCTGTTTTTT CASSGRVGELFF
TRBD2 TRBJ2-1 - TRBV12-3/TRBV12-4 TGTGCCAGCAGTTGGACTAGGAATGAGCAGTTCTTC CASSWTRNEQFF
TRBD1 TRBJ2-1 once TRBV7-2 TGTGCCAGCAGCTTCGACAGGGTCAATGAGCAGTTCTTC CASSFDRVNEQFF
TRBD1 TRBJ2-1 - TRBV19 TGTGCCAGTAGTCCGTGGACAGGGAAACATGAGCAGTTCTTC CASSPWTGKHEQFF
- TRBJ2-2 - TRBV3-1/TRBV3-2 TGTGCCAGCAGCCCCAGGGACACGGTGAACACCGGGGAGCTGTTTTTT CASSPRDTVNTGELFF
- TRBJ1-4 once TRBV15 TGTGCCACCAGCAGAGGAGGTGGGAGATCCGCAACTAATGAAAAACTGTTTTTT CATSRGGGRSATNEKLFF
TRBD2 TRBJ2-7 once TRBV10-1 TGCGCCAGCAGTGAGTCGGGTCTAGCGGACTCCTACGAGCAGTACTTC CASSESGLADSYEQYF
TRBD1 TRBJ2-5 few TRBV2 TGTGCCAGCAGTGGCGACAGGGGGTCGGAGACCCAGTACTTC CASSGDRGSETQYF
- TRBJ2-7 - TRBV12-3/TRBV12-4 TGTGCCAGCAGGCACCGGGACACCCTCGAGCAGTACTTC CASRHRDTLEQYF
TRBD1 TRBJ1-4 - TRBV28 TGTGCCAGCAGTCCCGCCGGGACAGGGCGAGAAAAACTGTTTTTT CASSPAGTGREKLFF
- TRBJ2-1 - TRBV14 TGTGCCAGCAAGGGGGGACTAACCTACAATGAGCAGTTCTTC CASKGGLTYNEQFF
TRBD1 TRBJ2-7 - TRBV2 TGTGCCAGCAGTGAAACAGGGGTTTCGGACGAGCAGTACTTC CASSETGVSDEQYF